These 29 T cell receptor beta chains were sequenced from one sample in a study of circulating CD8 cells and anti-PD-1 response in melanoma. Using around 15 ng of total RNA, TCR libraries were made with the QIAseq Immune Repertoire TCR panel. One entry per CDR3 protein results from TCRdb running MiXCR on the reads. In the table there are about 650 distinct CDR3 sequences, about 8.2% of which are singletons. Sorting of live CD3+CD8+TCRalphabeta+ cells by PD-1 and/or TIGIT gave four subsets. Source: CD8+ T cells from PBMCs, taken at baseline or after one month of anti-PD-1 therapy (not recorded which). These receptors were obtained from a human donor with melanoma.

By share, this clonotype counts as large (0.1 to 1%). This sequence joins TRBV27 and TRBJ2-7; possible D gene TRBD1, 6 bases. The germline V and J ends were trimmed by 5 bases and 1 base, with 12 bases remaining between them. The germline V gene encodes CDR1 MNHEY and CDR2 SMNVEV (reference sequence). The CDR3 is made up of 14 amino acids. The CDR3 loop reads CASSPRQASYEQYF. The CDR3 nucleotides are TGTGCCAGCAGTCCGCGACAGGCTTCCTACGAGCAGTACTTC.

The V gene is TRBV28, the J gene TRBJ2-2, with 9 bases aligning to TRBD2. The CDR3 totals 16 residues. V was pared by 4 bases and J by 4 bases, with 7 bases of the junction left unmatched. Per germline, CDR1 MDHEN and CDR2 SYDVKM. The CDR3 DNA follows: TGTGCCAGCAGTTGGCGGCGGGAGGGAGGCACCGGGGAGCTGTTTTTT. It codes for CASSWRREGGTGELFF.

Only a few counts were recorded for this clonotype. A much larger clone differs from this one at a single base, so this may be a read error. CDR3 coding DNA: TGTGCCAGCAGCGACTACTACGGGCAGTACTTC. It specifies CASSDYYGQYF. The chain employs TRBV7-2 and TRBJ2-7; D may be TRBD2 (5 bases). This CDR3 contains 11 residues. The germline V gene encodes CDR1 SGHTA and CDR2 FQGNSA. The whole variable domain, filled in from reference TRBV7-2 and TRBJ2-7, reads GAGVSQSPSNKVTEKGKDVELRCDPISGHTALYWYRQSLGQGLEFLIYFQGNSAPDKSGLPSDRFSAERTGGSVSTLTIQRTQQEDSAVYLCASSDYYGQYFGPGTRLTVT.

This clonotype is termed medium-sized. The genes are TRBV19 and TRBJ2-7; the match to TRBD2 covers 8 bases. Trimming cost V 3 bases and J 7 bases; bases outside gene matches: 5. The CDR3 is 13 residues long. CDR1 LNHDA and CDR2 SQIVND come from the germline V gene (reference sequence). In DNA, the CDR3 is TGTGCCAGTAGTATCCTGGAGCGGGAGGAGCAGTACTTC. Translation gives CASSILEREEQYF.

This clonotype is judged medium-sized (0.01 to 0.1%). V usage is TRBV5-8 and J usage is TRBJ2-3; 9 bases match TRBD2. The CDR3 consists of 14 residues. J lost 4 bases, V lost 2 bases, and 2 bases had no gene match. Germline V gene sequence: CDR1 SGHTS, CDR2 YDEGEE. CDR3 amino acids: CASSFGGGADTQYF. The CDR3 bases are TGTGCCAGCAGCTTCGGCGGGGGGGCAGATACGCAGTATTTT.

This clonotype qualifies as large. The rearrangement links TRBV2 to TRBJ2-5; D is possibly TRBD1 (6 bases). The CDR3 has 18 residues. Germline V gene data show CDR1 as SNHLY and CDR2 as FYNNEI. V dropped 0 bases and J dropped 1 base, with 18 bases sitting between them. The CDR3 DNA reads TGTGCCAGCAGTGAAGCGCAGTCAGGGGCGTTTGGCCAAGAGACCCAGTACTTC. Protein: CASSEAQSGAFGQETQYF.

V is TRBV19 and J is TRBJ1-1, with D unresolved. The CDR3 consists of 16 residues. The V and J ends lost 2 bases and 1 base respectively, with 14 bases between them. From germline, CDR1 is LNHDA and CDR2 SQIVND (reference sequence). The chain's CDR3 is CASSITRADTNTEAFF. The DNA for the CDR3 is TGTGCCAGTAGTATAACTAGGGCAGATACGAACACTGAAGCTTTCTTT.

By sample fraction, this clonotype is large. This CDR3 is CASTRGMNTEAFF. In nucleotides, the CDR3 is TGTGCCAGTACCCGGGGGATGAACACTGAAGCTTTCTTT. The chain has TRBV19 and TRBJ1-1; TRBD1 might be the D (5 bases). Germline values: CDR1 LNHDA, CDR2 SQIVND (reference sequence). CDR3 length: 13 residues. Trimming took off 7 bases at V and 0 bases at J, with 9 bases between the two ends. Together with reference TRBV19 and TRBJ1-1, the CDR3 gives the full variable domain: DGGITQSPKYLFRKEGQNVTLSCEQNLNHDAMYWYRQDPGQGLRLIYYSQIVNDFQKGDIAEGYSVSREKKESFPLTVTSAQKNPTAFYLCASTRGMNTEAFFGQGTRLTVV.

By its share, this clonotype is medium-sized. V is TRBV19 and J is TRBJ2-1, with D perhaps matching TRBD1 (6 bases). CDR1 and CDR2 from the germline V gene are LNHDA and SQIVND (reference sequence). The CDR3 is 14 residues long. V was trimmed by 3 bases and J by 4 bases, leaving 10 bases between them. The CDR3 here is CASSIGQGYNEQFF. CDR3 in DNA: TGTGCCAGTAGTATCGGGCAGGGGTACAATGAGCAGTTCTTC.

Judged by abundance, this clonotype is large. This chain connects TRBV2 to TRBJ2-1; weak D call: TRBD1 (7 bases). The CDR3 covers 14 residues. Trimming cost V 8 bases and J 7 bases, with 18 bases left between them. Per germline, CDR1 SNHLY and CDR2 FYNNEI. CDR3 in DNA: TGTGCCAGCGGACGGGACAGCGCGGGGAATGAGCAGTTCTTC. It yields the protein CASGRDSAGNEQFF.

This clonotype is deemed large. The chain carries TRBV5-4 and TRBJ2-3; D perhaps matches TRBD2 (5 bases). Germline CDR1 is SGHNT and CDR2 is YYREEE (reference sequence). The CDR3 spans 14 residues. The V gene lost 3 bases and the J gene lost 1 base, with 9 bases spanning the gap. The DNA of the CDR3 is TGTGCCAGCAGCTCTAGCTATGGCACAGATACGCAGTATTTT. Its protein is CASSSSYGTDTQYF. The full variable domain, in which reference TRBV5-4 and TRBJ2-3 provide the parts outside the CDR3, is ETGVTQSPTHLIKTRGQQVTLRCSSQSGHNTVSWYQQALGQGPQFIFQYYREEENGRGNFPPRFSGLQFPNYSSELNVNALELDDSALYLCASSSSYGTDTQYFGPGTRLTVL.

This clonotype is judged medium-sized (0.01 to 0.1%). J is TRBJ2-7 and V is TRBV27; 7 bases align to TRBD2. Germline CDR1 reads MNHEY; CDR2 reads SMNVEV (reference sequence). V lost 7 bases, J lost 7 bases, and 10 bases stayed unmatched. The CDR3 has 13 residues. The CDR3 protein is CASTSLGEGEQYF. CDR3 sequence (DNA): TGTGCCAGCACCTCGCTGGGGGAGGGTGAGCAGTACTTC.

This clonotype rates as large. The rearrangement uses TRBV24-1 and TRBJ2-2; D is unresolved. Trimming took 7 bases from V and 2 from J, leaving 10 bases between them. Germline V lookup: CDR1 KGHDR, CDR2 SFDVKD. The CDR3 sequence is 14 residues long. The CDR3 DNA follows: TGTGCCACCAGAGGCCACCCAAACACCGGGGAGCTGTTTTTT. Its translation is CATRGHPNTGELFF.

This clonotype is medium-sized within its sample. It may be a read error: a sequence one base away is much more abundant. The chain uses TRBV25-1 and TRBJ1-3; a weak D match, TRBD1 (6 bases). The CDR3 has 16 amino acids. Germline assignment: CDR1 MGHDK and CDR2 SYGVNS. CDR3 bases: TGTGCCAGCAGTGAGGGGAGGGGGAACTCTGGAAAGACCATATATTTT. As protein: CASSEGRGNSGKTIYF.

By sample fraction, this clonotype is large. V and J are TRBV28 and TRBJ2-2; D remains unclear. CDR1 and CDR2 from the germline V gene are MDHEN and SYDVKM. This CDR3 region has 15 residues. The V gene lost 6 bases and the J gene lost 7 bases, with 18 bases spanning the gap. This chain's CDR3 is CASRKSLSLHGELFF. The CDR3 DNA reads as TGTGCCAGCAGAAAGTCCCTCAGTCTTCACGGGGAGCTGTTTTTT.

By sample fraction, this clonotype is medium-sized. The chain couples TRBV11-3 to TRBJ2-3, with TRBD1 identical over 8 bases. Germline CDR1 SGHNT, CDR2 YENEEA. The CDR3 runs to 16 residues. Trimming at V came to 5 bases and at J to 2 bases, leaving 9 bases not matched to a gene. The CDR3 nucleotides read TGTGCCAGCAGCCTTCGGACAGGGCAGGTCACAGATACGCAGTATTTT. Residues: CASSLRTGQVTDTQYF. The full variable domain, in which reference TRBV11-3 and TRBJ2-3 provide the parts outside the CDR3, is EAGVVQSPRYKIIEKKQPVAFWCNPISGHNTLYWYLQNLGQGPELLIRYENEEAVDDSQLPKDRFSAERLKGVDSTLKIQPAELGDSAVYLCASSLRTGQVTDTQYFGPGTRLTVL.

As regards this clonotype: A read error is likely, as this CDR3 ends without the conserved phenylalanine or tryptophan. The gene calls are TRBV29-1 and TRBJ2-7, with D possibly TRBD2 on 6 matching bases. Trimming left V 3 bases short and J 3 bases short, with 15 bases between. This CDR3 region has 14 residues. Germline values: CDR1 SQVTM, CDR2 ANQGSEA. Written as DNA, the CDR3 is TGCAGCGTTGATATTCCGGGGGAAGGCTACGAGCAGTACCTC. It specifies CSVDIPGEGYEQYL.

This clonotype is classed as medium-sized. The gene calls are TRBV28 and TRBJ1-4; D may be TRBD1 (6 bases). Trimming cost V 3 bases and J 8 bases, with 16 bases left between them. The CDR3 length is 15 residues. Germline assignment: CDR1 MDHEN and CDR2 SYDVKM. The DNA for the CDR3 is TGTGCCAGCAGTTTCCTCACAGGGCGAGGGGAAAAACTGTTTTTT. Protein product: CASSFLTGRGEKLFF.

Judged by abundance, this clonotype is medium-sized (0.01 to 0.1%). The chain combines TRBV29-1 with TRBJ1-2; D is unclear. Trimming removed 0 bases from V and 2 bases from J, with 13 bases in between. Germline CDR1 SQVTM, CDR2 ANQGSEA. This CDR3 contains 15 residues. CDR3: CSVEDREVYNYGYTF. The DNA for the CDR3 is TGCAGCGTTGAAGATCGCGAGGTTTACAACTATGGCTACACCTTC. The full variable domain, rest sourced from reference TRBV29-1 and TRBJ1-2, is SAVISQKPSRDICQRGTSLTIQCQVDSQVTMMFWYRQQPGQSLTLIATANQGSEATYESGFVIDKFPISRPNLTFSTLTVSNMSPEDSSIYLCSVEDREVYNYGYTFGSGTRLTVV.

By share, this clonotype counts as large. The chain has TRBV18 and TRBJ2-1; the D gene is possibly TRBD2 (5 bases). Germline values: CDR1 KGHSH, CDR2 LQKENI. This CDR3 comprises 14 residues. V gave up 6 bases and J gave up 4 bases, with 13 bases separating them. The CDR3 spells CASSWTGYYNEQFF. The DNA of the CDR3 is TGTGCCAGCTCGTGGACGGGGTATTACAATGAGCAGTTCTTC.

In this sample, this clonotype is large. The V gene is TRBV28, the J gene TRBJ2-3; 8 positions agree with TRBD2. The CDR3 covers 16 residues. With 3 bases clipped from V and 4 bases from J, the junction kept 9 bases outside the gene matches. CDR1 is MDHEN, CDR2 SYDVKM, per germline. CDR3 nucleotide sequence: TGTGCCAGCAGTTTGGTGAGCGGGAGAATGGCAGATACGCAGTATTTT. Translated, it gives CASSLVSGRMADTQYF.

In this sample, this clonotype is large. The rearrangement links TRBV6-1 to TRBJ2-7; 7 bases fit TRBD1. The CDR3 loop spans 13 amino acids. Germline values: CDR1 MNHNS, CDR2 SASEGT. J lost 3 bases, V lost 8 bases, and 7 bases had no gene match. The CDR3 is CASWDSLDYEQYF. In DNA form, the CDR3 reads TGTGCCAGCTGGGACAGTCTCGACTACGAGCAGTACTTC.

By sample share, this clonotype is medium-sized. This chain connects TRBV25-1 to TRBJ2-1; 7 positions agree with TRBD1. The J segment lost 6 bases and the V segment lost 3 bases, leaving 2 bases of the junction unmatched. CDR3 size: 13 residues. Germline lookup yields CDR1 MGHDK and CDR2 SYGVNS. CDR3 DNA sequence: TGTGCCAGCAGTGATACAGGGGTCAATGAGCAGTTCTTC. As protein: CASSDTGVNEQFF.

By share, this clonotype ranks as medium-sized. V and J are TRBV5-5 and TRBJ2-5; D may be TRBD1 (6 bases). This CDR3 comprises 15 residues. CDR1 SGHKS and CDR2 YYEKEE come from the germline V gene (reference sequence). With 3 bases removed from V and 1 base from J, the gap between germline ends came to 13 bases. CDR3 coding DNA: TGTGCCAGCAGCTCCGCCGACAGGACCCAAGAGACCCAGTACTTC. Translation: CASSSADRTQETQYF.

Sample share makes this clonotype large. J is TRBJ2-7 and V is TRBV28; tentative D call: TRBD2 (6 bases). Trimming left V 6 bases short and J 0 bases short, with 15 bases between. The germline V gene encodes CDR1 MDHEN and CDR2 SYDVKM. The CDR3 contains 15 residues. CDR3 residues: CASSQVADSSYEQYF. Here the CDR3 DNA reads TGTGCCAGCAGCCAGGTAGCGGATTCCTCCTACGAGCAGTACTTC.

This clonotype is judged medium-sized (0.01 to 0.1%). The J gene is TRBJ1-2, the V gene TRBV7-6; D is uncertain. The CDR3 consists of 13 residues. In germline, CDR1 is SGHVS, CDR2 FNYEAQ. Deletions cut 5 bases from V and 4 bases from J, with 11 bases between. This chain's CDR3 is CASSPGRTYGYTF. In nucleotides, the CDR3 is TGTGCCAGCAGCCCTGGACGGACCTATGGCTACACCTTC.

Within the sample, this clonotype is large. The rearrangement uses TRBV9 and TRBJ1-3, with D possibly being TRBD1 (5 bases). From germline, CDR1 is SGDLS and CDR2 YYNGEE. This CDR3 contains 16 residues. Between the trimmed V and J ends, which lost 0 bases and 0 bases, there was a span of 10 bases. The CDR3 bases are TGTGCCAGCAGCGTAGGACAGTTAAGCTCTGGAAACACCATATATTTT. This encodes CASSVGQLSSGNTIYF. Full variable domain (remainder filled in from reference TRBV9 and TRBJ1-3): DSGVTQTPKHLITATGQRVTLRCSPRSGDLSVYWYQQSLDQGLQFLIQYYNGEERAKGNILERFSAQQFPDLHSELNLSSLELGDSALYFCASSVGQLSSGNTIYFGEGSWLTVV.

This clonotype qualifies as medium-sized. The chain uses TRBV13 and TRBJ2-3; 8 bases line up with TRBD2. The CDR3 totals 16 residues. V lost 0 bases, J lost 2 bases, and 4 bases stayed unmatched. The germline V gene encodes CDR1 PRHDT and CDR2 FYEKMQ (reference sequence). DNA of the CDR3: TGTGCCAGCAGCTTAGGGGAGCGGGGGTTCACAGATACGCAGTATTTT. It translates to CASSLGERGFTDTQYF.

This clonotype is categorized as medium-sized (0.01 to 0.1%). The CDR3 DNA is TGTGCCAGCAGTTACAGTCCTAGCGGGAGCTCCTACGAGCAGTACTTC. The encoded protein is CASSYSPSGSSYEQYF. The chain carries TRBV6-5 and TRBJ2-7; 10 nucleotides agree with TRBD2. This CDR3 region has 16 residues. Germline CDR1 and CDR2: MNHEY and SVGAGI. V lost 2 bases to trimming and J lost 0 bases; unmatched junction nucleotides: 4.